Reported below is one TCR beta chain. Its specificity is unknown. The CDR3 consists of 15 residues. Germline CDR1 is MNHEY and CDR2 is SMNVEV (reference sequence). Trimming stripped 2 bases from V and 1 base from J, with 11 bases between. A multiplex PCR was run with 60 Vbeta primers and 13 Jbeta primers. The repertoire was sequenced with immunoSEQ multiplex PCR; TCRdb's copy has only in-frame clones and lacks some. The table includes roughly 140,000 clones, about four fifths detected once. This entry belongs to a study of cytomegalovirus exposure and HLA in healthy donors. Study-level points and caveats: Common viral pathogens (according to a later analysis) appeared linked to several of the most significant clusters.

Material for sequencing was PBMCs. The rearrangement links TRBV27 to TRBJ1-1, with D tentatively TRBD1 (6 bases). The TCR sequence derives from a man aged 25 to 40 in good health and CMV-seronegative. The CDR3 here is CASSLQQGRNTEAFF. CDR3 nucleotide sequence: TGTGCCAGCAGTTTACAACAGGGCCGGAACACTGAAGCTTTCTTT.